This TCR beta chain was sequenced during a study of blood T cell repertoires in COVID-19. Study details: Sites in the United States, Italy and Spain provided acute and convalescent COVID-19 samples. T cells, B-cell-depleted T cells, or PBMCs provided the cDNA or gDNA that served as material.

Original data processing: Using reference gene primer amplification, nucleated cell counts were estimated. Profiling relied on immunoSEQ multiplex PCR, and the TCRdb table lists in-frame clones only, not all of them. D and trimming were read from the DNA, whereas the V and J calls and clone size are those reported in that table. The sample lists about 310,000 clones; 90% were seen once. The TCR originated in a woman younger than 45 with COVID-19, enrolled during active disease. What was sequenced was peripheral blood.

The CDR3 is CSASREVGTDTQYF. CDR3 nucleotide sequence: TGCAGCGCCTCGCGGGAGGTCGGCACAGATACGCAGTATTTT. The rearrangement uses TRBV29-1 and TRBJ2-3; 8 bases align to TRBD2. The CDR3 spans 14 residues. Trimming cost V 7 bases and J 1 base; bases outside gene matches: 7. The germline gives CDR1 SQVTM, CDR2 ANQGSEA.